These 10 T cell receptor beta chains came from one sample sequenced in a study of blood T cells in healthy people across ages. Then a second PCR, running roughly 7 to 11 cycles, was carried out with a sample-barcoded 5' primer and a J-beta primer mix. TCRdb reprocessed the 5' RACE reads with MiXCR, giving one entry per CDR3 protein. Found here are about 1.6 million distinct CDR3 sequences, about 32% of them singletons; the top ten hold approximately 10%. The specimen sequenced was blood. These receptors were obtained from a woman in her twenties or thirties in good health.

The chain combines TRBV30 with TRBJ2-7, with a possible D match to TRBD2 (5 bases). V was cut by 2 bases and J by 0 bases, with 8 bases left in between. This CDR3 region has 13 residues. Germline CDR1 and CDR2: GTSNPN and SVGIG (reference sequence). CDR3 region: CAWSTGNSYEQYF. CDR3 bases: TGTGCCTGGAGTACGGGGAACTCCTACGAGCAGTACTTC.

The chain recombines TRBV6-1 with TRBJ2-3; D gene unclear. Trimming left V 5 bases short and J 5 bases short, with 8 bases between. The CDR3 is made up of 12 amino acids. Germline V CDR1 and CDR2: MNHNS, SASEGT. The CDR3: CASSKSRDTQYF. For the CDR3, the DNA is TGTGCCAGCAGTAAATCGAGAGATACGCAGTATTTT.

The table lists this clonotype with many counts. The chain uses TRBV29-1 and TRBJ2-7; 10 bases are shared with TRBD1. The CDR3 totals 12 residues. V was pared by 6 bases and J by 6 bases, with 5 bases of the junction left unmatched. CDR1 SQVTM and CDR2 ANQGSEA come from the germline V gene. CDR3 bases: TGCAGCGTCCAGCGGGACAGGGGCGAGCAGTACTTC. It yields the protein CSVQRDRGEQYF.

This clonotype showed up many times. The chain has TRBV12-3 or TRBV12-4 and TRBJ1-2; weak D call: TRBD1 (5 bases). This CDR3 comprises 13 residues. Trimming took off 6 bases at V and 4 bases at J, with 12 bases between the two ends. The chain's CDR3 is CASSSGGGYGYTF. The CDR3 region has the DNA TGTGCCAGCAGCTCCGGGGGGGGCTATGGCTACACCTTC.

This clonotype was found a few times. V gene TRBV21-1 combines with J gene TRBJ2-5; no check of the table's D call, TRBD2, against the DNA was made. TRBV21-1 is marked as a pseudogene. This CDR3 spans 17 amino acids. CDR3 DNA: TGTGCCAGCAGCAAAGGAACCCAGCGGGAGTGGGAGGAGACCCAGTACTTC. Translation: CASSKGTQREWEETQYF.

The J gene is TRBJ2-5, the V gene TRBV15; weak D call: TRBD2 (7 bases). Trimming removed 6 bases at V and 5 bases at J, with 10 bases between. CDR1 and CDR2 (germline): LNHNV, YYDKDF (reference sequence). This CDR3 comprises 12 residues. The CDR3 is CATRGGEETQYF. The CDR3 DNA sequence: TGTGCCACCAGAGGGGGGGAGGAGACCCAGTACTTC.

This clonotype was counted a few times. This chain's CDR3 is CASSFLLAGVTGELFF. The CDR3 DNA is TGTGCCAGCAGTTTTCTCCTAGCGGGGGTCACCGGGGAGCTGTTTTTT. V gene TRBV27 combines with J gene TRBJ2-2; 10 positions match TRBD2. The CDR3 is 16 residues long. J was trimmed by 4 bases and V by 3 bases; bases with no gene match: 5. Germline V lookup: CDR1 MNHEY, CDR2 SMNVEV (reference sequence).

The table lists this clonotype with many counts. J is TRBJ2-1 and V is TRBV20-1, with 9 bases fitting TRBD2. Per the germline V gene, CDR1 is DFQATT and CDR2 is SNEGSKA (reference sequence). CDR3 length equals 14 residues. V lost 6 bases to trimming and J lost 4 bases; unmatched junction nucleotides: 7. DNA of the CDR3: TGCAGTGCGGAGACTAGCGGAATATACAATGAGCAGTTCTTC. Residues: CSAETSGIYNEQFF.

In this sample, this clonotype turned up once. This likely comes from a read error, as the CDR3 has no conserved phenylalanine or tryptophan at its end. The rearrangement links TRBV19 to TRBJ2-3; D not resolved. Looked up from germline, CDR1 is LNHDA and CDR2 is SQIVND (reference sequence). With 0 bases removed from V and 1 base from J, the gap between germline ends came to 5 bases. This CDR3 has 14 amino acids. CDR3 in amino acids: CASSIEPGTDTQYC. The CDR3 nucleotides are TGTGCCAGTAGTATAGAGCCTGGCACAGATACGCAGTATTGT.

This clonotype was picked up a small number of times. The chain uses TRBV7-8 and TRBJ1-4; TRBD1 matches 7 bases. Germline-derived CDR1 and CDR2 are SGHVS and FQNEAQ. The trim removed 1 base at V and 8 bases at J, leaving 10 bases unmatched. The CDR3 totals 16 residues. This CDR3 is CASSLEGALYGEKLFF. The CDR3 nucleotides are TGTGCCAGCAGCTTAGAGGGGGCCCTGTACGGGGAAAAACTGTTTTTT.